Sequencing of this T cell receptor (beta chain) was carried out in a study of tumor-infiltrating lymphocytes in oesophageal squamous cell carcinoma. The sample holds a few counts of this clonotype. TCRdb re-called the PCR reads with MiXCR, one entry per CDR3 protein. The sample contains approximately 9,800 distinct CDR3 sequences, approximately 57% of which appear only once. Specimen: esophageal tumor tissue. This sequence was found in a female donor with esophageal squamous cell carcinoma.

The CDR3 sequence is CASSSRAGAYNEQFF. The CDR3 nucleotides read TGTGCCAGCAGCTCTCGAGCGGGAGCTTACAATGAGCAGTTCTTC. The chain joins TRBV7-6 to TRBJ2-1; TRBD2 agrees at 8 bases. V dropped 4 bases and J dropped 4; count of bases not matched to a gene: 6. Germline loops: CDR1 SGHVS, CDR2 FNYEAQ. The CDR3 is made up of 15 amino acids.